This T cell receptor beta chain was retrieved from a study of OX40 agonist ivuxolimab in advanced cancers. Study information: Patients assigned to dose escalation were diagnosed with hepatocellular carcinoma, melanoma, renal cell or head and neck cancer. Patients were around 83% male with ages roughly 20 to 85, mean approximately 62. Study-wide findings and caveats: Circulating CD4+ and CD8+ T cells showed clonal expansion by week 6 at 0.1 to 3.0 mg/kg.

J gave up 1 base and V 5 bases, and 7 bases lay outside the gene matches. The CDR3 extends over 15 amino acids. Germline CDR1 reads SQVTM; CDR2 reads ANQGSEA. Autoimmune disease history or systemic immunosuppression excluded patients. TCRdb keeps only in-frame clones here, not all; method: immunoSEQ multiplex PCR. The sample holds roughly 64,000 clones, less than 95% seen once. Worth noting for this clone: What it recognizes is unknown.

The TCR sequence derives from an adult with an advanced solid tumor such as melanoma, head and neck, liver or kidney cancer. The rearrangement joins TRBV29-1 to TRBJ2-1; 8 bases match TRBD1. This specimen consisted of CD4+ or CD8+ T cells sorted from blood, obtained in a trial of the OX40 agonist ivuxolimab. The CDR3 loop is CSVNPGQGSYNEQFF. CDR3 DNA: TGCAGCGTTAACCCCGGACAGGGATCCTACAATGAGCAGTTCTTC.